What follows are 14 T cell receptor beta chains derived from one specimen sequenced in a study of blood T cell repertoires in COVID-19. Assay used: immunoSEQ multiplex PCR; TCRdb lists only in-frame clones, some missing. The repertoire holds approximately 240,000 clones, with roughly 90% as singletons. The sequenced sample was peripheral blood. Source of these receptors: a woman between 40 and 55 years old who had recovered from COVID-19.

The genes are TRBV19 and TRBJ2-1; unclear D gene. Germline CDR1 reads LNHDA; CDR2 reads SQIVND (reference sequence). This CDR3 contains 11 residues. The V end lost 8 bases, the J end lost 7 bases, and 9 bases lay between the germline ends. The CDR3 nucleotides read TGTGCCAGTCTTAGCCTTAATGAGCAGTTCTTC. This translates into CASLSLNEQFF.

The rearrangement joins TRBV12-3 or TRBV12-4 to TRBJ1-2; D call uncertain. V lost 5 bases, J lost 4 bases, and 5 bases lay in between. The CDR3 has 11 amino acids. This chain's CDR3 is CASSLSYGYTF. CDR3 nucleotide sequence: TGTGCCAGCAGTCTGAGCTATGGCTACACCTTC.

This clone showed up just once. CDR3 protein: CASSSGGGSSGNTIYF. The DNA of the CDR3 is TGTGCCAGCAGCTCCGGGGGAGGAAGCTCTGGAAACACCATATATTTT. The rearrangement links TRBV9 to TRBJ1-3; tentative D call: TRBD1 (5 bases). The CDR3 is made up of 16 amino acids. Germline V gene lookup returns CDR1 SGDLS and CDR2 YYNGEE. The germline V and J ends were trimmed by 4 bases and 0 bases, with 14 bases remaining between them.

The CDR3 here is CASSPQGKNLPGANVLTF. Written as DNA, the CDR3 is TGTGCCAGCAGCCCTCAGGGTAAGAACCTACCTGGGGCCAACGTCCTGACTTTC. V gene TRBV2 combines with J gene TRBJ2-6, with a weak D call TRBD1 (5 bases). The germline V gene encodes CDR1 SNHLY and CDR2 FYNNEI. This CDR3 contains 18 residues. V gave up 6 bases and J gave up 2 bases, with 20 bases separating them.

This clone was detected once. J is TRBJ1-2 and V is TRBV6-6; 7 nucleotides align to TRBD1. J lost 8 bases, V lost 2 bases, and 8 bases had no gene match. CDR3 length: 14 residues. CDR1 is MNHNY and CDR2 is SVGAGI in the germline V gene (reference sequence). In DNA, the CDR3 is TGTGCCAGCAGTTACAGGGACAGCTTCGCGGGCTACACCTTC. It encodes CASSYRDSFAGYTF.

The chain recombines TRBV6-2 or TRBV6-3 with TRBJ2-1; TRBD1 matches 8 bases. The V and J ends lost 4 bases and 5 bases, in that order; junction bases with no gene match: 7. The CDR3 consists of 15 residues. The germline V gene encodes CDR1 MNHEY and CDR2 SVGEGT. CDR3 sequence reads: CASSFRGLFHNEQFF. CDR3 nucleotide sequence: TGTGCCAGCAGTTTCAGGGGGCTGTTCCACAATGAGCAGTTCTTC.

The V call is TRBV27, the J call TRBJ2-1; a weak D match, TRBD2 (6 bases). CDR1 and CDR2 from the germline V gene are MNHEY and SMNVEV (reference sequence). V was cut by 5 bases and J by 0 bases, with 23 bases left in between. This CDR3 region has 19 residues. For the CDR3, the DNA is TGTGCCAGCAGTCTCCTTCCGGGACTCCCCCCTCCCTCCTACAATGAGCAGTTCTTC. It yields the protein CASSLLPGLPPPSYNEQFF.

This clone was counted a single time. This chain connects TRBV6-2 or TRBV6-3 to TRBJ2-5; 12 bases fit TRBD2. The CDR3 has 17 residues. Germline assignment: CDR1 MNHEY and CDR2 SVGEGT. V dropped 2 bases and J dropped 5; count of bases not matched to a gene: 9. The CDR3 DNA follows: TGTGCCAGCAGTTACGCGCAACTAGCGGGAGGCAGGGAGACCCAGTACTTC. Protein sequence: CASSYAQLAGGRETQYF.

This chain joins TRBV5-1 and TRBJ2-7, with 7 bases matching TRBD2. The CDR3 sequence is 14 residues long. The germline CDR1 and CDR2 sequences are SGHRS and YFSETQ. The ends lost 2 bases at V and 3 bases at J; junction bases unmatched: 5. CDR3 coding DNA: TGCGCCAGCAGCTTAGGGGAGGGTTACTACGAGCAGTACTTC. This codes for CASSLGEGYYEQYF.

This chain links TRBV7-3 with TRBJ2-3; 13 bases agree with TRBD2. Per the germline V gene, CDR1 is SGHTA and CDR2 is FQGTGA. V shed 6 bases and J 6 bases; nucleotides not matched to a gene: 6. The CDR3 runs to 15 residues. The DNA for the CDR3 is TGTGCCAGCAGACTAGCGGGAGGGCCTTGGGATACGCAGTATTTT. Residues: CASRLAGGPWDTQYF.

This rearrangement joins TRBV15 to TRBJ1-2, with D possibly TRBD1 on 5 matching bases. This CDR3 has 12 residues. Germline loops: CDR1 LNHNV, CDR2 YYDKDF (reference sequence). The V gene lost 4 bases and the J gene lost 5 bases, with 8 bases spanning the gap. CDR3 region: CATSNSGYGYTF. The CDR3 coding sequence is TGTGCCACCAGCAATTCAGGGTATGGCTACACCTTC.

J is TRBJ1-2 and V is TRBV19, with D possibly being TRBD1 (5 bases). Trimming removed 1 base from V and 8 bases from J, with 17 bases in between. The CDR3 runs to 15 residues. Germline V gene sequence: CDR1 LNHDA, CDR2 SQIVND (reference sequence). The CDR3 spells CASSIARPQGGGYTF. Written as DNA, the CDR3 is TGTGCCAGTAGTATAGCCCGCCCGCAGGGTGGCGGCTACACCTTC. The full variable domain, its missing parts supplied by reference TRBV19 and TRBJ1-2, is DGGITQSPKYLFRKEGQNVTLSCEQNLNHDAMYWYRQDPGQGLRLIYYSQIVNDFQKGDIAEGYSVSREKKESFPLTVTSAQKNPTAFYLCASSIARPQGGGYTFGSGTRLTVV.

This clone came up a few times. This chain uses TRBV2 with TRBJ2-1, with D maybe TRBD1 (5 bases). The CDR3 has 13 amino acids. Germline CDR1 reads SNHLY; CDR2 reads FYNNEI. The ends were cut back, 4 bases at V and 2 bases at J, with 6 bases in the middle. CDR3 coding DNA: TGTGCCAGCAGTGGACAGACCTACAATGAGCAGTTCTTC. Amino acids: CASSGQTYNEQFF.

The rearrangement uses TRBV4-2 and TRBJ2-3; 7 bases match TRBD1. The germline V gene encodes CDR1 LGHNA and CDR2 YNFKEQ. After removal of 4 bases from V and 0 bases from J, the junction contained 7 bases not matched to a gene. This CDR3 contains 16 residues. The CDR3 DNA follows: TGTGCCAGCAGCCTAGAAGAGGGGGCGAGCACAGATACGCAGTATTTT. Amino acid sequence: CASSLEEGASTDTQYF.